These T cell receptor beta chains were read from a single sample in a study of blood T cell repertoires in COVID-19. Method: immunoSEQ multiplex PCR; TCRdb's copy keeps in-frame clones and lacks some. The sample has 150,000 or so clones, more than 85% seen once. The source material was peripheral blood. These TCRs come from a woman between 70 and 85 years old with acute or convalescent COVID-19. CDR3s include the opening cysteine and the closing phenylalanine or tryptophan. A D gene is named only where the DNA matches it firmly. The size field is filled for only some rows; it gives once, few, many or a size class.

v_call: TRBV5-4
j_call: TRBJ1-2
d_call: TRBD1
clone_size: NA
cdr3_aa: CASSLLSGTGGDGYTF
cdr3_nt: TGTGCCAGCAGCTTACTGTCCGGGACAGGGGGCGATGGCTACACCTTC

v_call: TRBV3-1/TRBV3-2
j_call: TRBJ2-5
d_call: NA
clone_size: NA
cdr3_aa: CASSQNTGWETQYF
cdr3_nt: TGTGCCAGCAGCCAAAATACAGGATGGGAGACCCAGTACTTC

v_call: TRBV5-1
j_call: TRBJ2-7
d_call: NA
clone_size: NA
cdr3_aa: CASSSQTRVYEQYF
cdr3_nt: TGCGCCAGCAGCTCACAGACGAGGGTCTACGAGCAGTACTTC

v_call: TRBV2
j_call: TRBJ2-5
d_call: NA
clone_size: NA
cdr3_aa: CASIAELQETQYF
cdr3_nt: TGTGCCAGCATTGCGGAGCTTCAAGAGACCCAGTACTTC

v_call: TRBV27
j_call: TRBJ1-3
d_call: TRBD1
clone_size: NA
cdr3_aa: CASSLRQGAGNTIYF
cdr3_nt: TGTGCCAGCAGTTTAAGACAGGGCGCTGGAAACACCATATATTTT

v_call: TRBV5-1
j_call: TRBJ2-5
d_call: TRBD2
clone_size: NA
cdr3_aa: CASSLFSGGETQYF
cdr3_nt: TGCGCCAGCAGCTTGTTTAGCGGGGGTGAGACCCAGTACTTC

v_call: TRBV11-2
j_call: TRBJ2-6
d_call: NA
clone_size: NA
cdr3_aa: CATGIIQPGANVLTF
cdr3_nt: TGTGCCACAGGGATTATACAACCTGGGGCCAACGTCCTGACTTTC

v_call: TRBV6-1
j_call: TRBJ2-4
d_call: NA
clone_size: NA
cdr3_aa: CASSEHGGLAKNIQYF
cdr3_nt: TGTGCCAGCAGTGAACACGGGGGTCTAGCCAAAAACATTCAGTACTTC

v_call: TRBV5-1
j_call: TRBJ2-2
d_call: TRBD1
clone_size: NA
cdr3_aa: CASSPGQGRTGELFF
cdr3_nt: TGCGCCAGCAGCCCGGGACAGGGAAGGACCGGGGAGCTGTTTTTT

v_call: TRBV5-1
j_call: TRBJ2-4
d_call: NA
clone_size: NA
cdr3_aa: CASSLVGSGKDIQYF
cdr3_nt: TGCGCCAGCAGCTTGGTGGGCAGCGGCAAAGACATTCAGTACTTC

v_call: TRBV21-1
j_call: TRBJ1-1
d_call: NA
clone_size: NA
cdr3_aa: CASSKMGPSGQNTEAFF
cdr3_nt: TGTGCCAGCAGCAAGATGGGGCCGAGCGGGCAGAACACTGAAGCTTTCTTT

v_call: TRBV6-5
j_call: TRBJ1-5
d_call: NA
clone_size: few
cdr3_aa: CASSYGGNNQPQHF
cdr3_nt: TGTGCCAGCAGCTACGGGGGGAACAATCAGCCCCAGCATTTT

v_call: TRBV2
j_call: TRBJ1-1
d_call: NA
clone_size: NA
cdr3_aa: CASSEAVNTEAFF
cdr3_nt: TGTGCCAGCAGTGAGGCTGTGAACACTGAAGCTTTCTTT

v_call: TRBV10-1
j_call: TRBJ2-3
d_call: NA
clone_size: once
cdr3_aa: CASSESLGPLGHTDTQYF
cdr3_nt: TGCGCCAGCAGTGAGTCCTTGGGGCCTCTCGGCCACACAGATACGCAGTATTTT

v_call: TRBV28
j_call: TRBJ1-2
d_call: TRBD1
clone_size: few
cdr3_aa: CASSPSFDRVFRYGYTF
cdr3_nt: TGTGCCAGCAGCCCCTCTTTTGACAGGGTCTTTCGATATGGCTACACCTTC

v_call: TRBV7-6
j_call: TRBJ2-5
d_call: TRBD2
clone_size: NA
cdr3_aa: CASSLARGLTSGAPQETQYF
cdr3_nt: TGTGCCAGCAGCTTAGCTCGGGGCCTTACTAGCGGGGCACCGCAAGAGACCCAGTACTTC

v_call: TRBV30
j_call: TRBJ2-2
d_call: TRBD1
clone_size: NA
cdr3_aa: CAWSVRRTGGTGELFF
cdr3_nt: TGTGCCTGGAGTGTACGGAGGACAGGGGGCACCGGGGAGCTGTTTTTT

v_call: TRBV4-1
j_call: TRBJ2-3
d_call: NA
clone_size: NA
cdr3_aa: CASSQVHRTSTDTQYF
cdr3_nt: TGCGCCAGCAGCCAAGTTCATAGAACTAGCACAGATACGCAGTATTTT

v_call: TRBV19
j_call: TRBJ1-1
d_call: NA
clone_size: NA
cdr3_aa: CATSRDGGGNTEAFF
cdr3_nt: TGTGCCACCTCCCGAGACGGCGGGGGGAACACTGAAGCTTTCTTT

v_call: TRBV6-6
j_call: TRBJ2-2
d_call: NA
clone_size: NA
cdr3_aa: CASSLKTGELFF
cdr3_nt: TGTGCCAGCAGTCTCAAAACCGGGGAGCTGTTTTTT

v_call: TRBV10-3
j_call: TRBJ2-3
d_call: TRBD2
clone_size: NA
cdr3_aa: CAISGQLAGLTDTQYF
cdr3_nt: TGTGCCATCAGTGGACAACTAGCGGGGCTCACAGATACGCAGTATTTT

v_call: TRBV11-2
j_call: TRBJ1-3
d_call: NA
clone_size: NA
cdr3_aa: CASSPPLGDSSGNTIYF
cdr3_nt: TGTGCCAGCAGCCCCCCGTTAGGGGACTCCTCTGGAAACACCATATATTTT

v_call: TRBV3-1/TRBV3-2
j_call: TRBJ2-7
d_call: TRBD1
clone_size: once
cdr3_aa: CASSPAGTGDYEQYF
cdr3_nt: TGTGCCAGCAGCCCAGCAGGGACAGGGGATTACGAGCAGTACTTC

v_call: TRBV6-6
j_call: TRBJ1-5
d_call: NA
clone_size: NA
cdr3_aa: CASSYLTGLNQPQHF
cdr3_nt: TGTGCCAGCAGTTACTTGACAGGTCTTAATCAGCCCCAGCATTTT

v_call: TRBV5-1
j_call: TRBJ1-5
d_call: TRBD1
clone_size: NA
cdr3_aa: CASSLGDRGQPQHF
cdr3_nt: TGCGCCAGCAGCTTGGGGGACAGGGGTCAGCCCCAGCATTTT

v_call: TRBV19
j_call: TRBJ2-3
d_call: NA
clone_size: NA
cdr3_aa: CASRARTSTDTQYF
cdr3_nt: TGTGCCAGTAGGGCCAGGACTTCCACAGATACGCAGTATTTT

v_call: TRBV5-1
j_call: TRBJ2-5
d_call: TRBD1
clone_size: NA
cdr3_aa: CASSRDRPLKTQYF
cdr3_nt: TGCGCCAGCAGCAGGGACAGGCCCCTTAAGACCCAGTACTTC

v_call: TRBV18
j_call: TRBJ1-3
d_call: NA
clone_size: NA
cdr3_aa: CASSPPPGNTIYF
cdr3_nt: TGTGCCAGCTCACCTCCCCCAGGAAACACCATATATTTT

v_call: TRBV5-4
j_call: TRBJ2-2
d_call: NA
clone_size: once
cdr3_aa: CASSLFGGENTGELFF
cdr3_nt: TGTGCCAGCAGCTTGTTTGGCGGAGAGAACACCGGGGAGCTGTTTTTT

v_call: TRBV25-1
j_call: TRBJ1-2
d_call: NA
clone_size: NA
cdr3_aa: CASSDSPRLGYTF
cdr3_nt: TGTGCCAGCAGTGACTCCCCCCGTCTAGGCTACACCTTC

v_call: TRBV5-1
j_call: TRBJ2-3
d_call: NA
clone_size: NA
cdr3_aa: CASGPATRTDTQYF
cdr3_nt: TGCGCCAGCGGCCCTGCGACACGCACAGATACGCAGTATTTT

v_call: TRBV10-1
j_call: TRBJ2-5
d_call: NA
clone_size: NA
cdr3_aa: CASSVYAIRWTQYF
cdr3_nt: TGCGCCAGCAGTGTCTATGCGATCCGGTGGACCCAGTACTTC

v_call: TRBV14
j_call: TRBJ2-5
d_call: TRBD1
clone_size: once
cdr3_aa: CASSQAGTGGSAYF
cdr3_nt: TGTGCCAGCAGCCAAGCCGGGACAGGGGGGAGTGCGTACTTC

v_call: TRBV6-5
j_call: TRBJ2-1
d_call: NA
clone_size: NA
cdr3_aa: CASRTTGTNYNEQFF
cdr3_nt: TGTGCCAGCAGGACAACCGGGACAAACTACAATGAGCAGTTCTTC

v_call: TRBV24-1
j_call: TRBJ1-2
d_call: NA
clone_size: NA
cdr3_aa: CATSDFFSGYTF
cdr3_nt: TGTGCCACCAGTGATTTTTTTAGTGGCTACACCTTC

v_call: TRBV3-1/TRBV3-2
j_call: TRBJ2-2
d_call: TRBD2
clone_size: NA
cdr3_aa: CASSQEVSGAPNTGELFF
cdr3_nt: TGTGCCAGCAGCCAAGAGGTTAGCGGGGCCCCTAACACCGGGGAGCTGTTTTTT

v_call: TRBV6-6
j_call: TRBJ2-1
d_call: TRBD2
clone_size: NA
cdr3_aa: CASSYYMASGTNEQFF
cdr3_nt: TGTGCCAGCAGTTACTATATGGCTAGCGGGACCAATGAGCAGTTCTTC

v_call: TRBV7-9
j_call: TRBJ1-1
d_call: TRBD1
clone_size: NA
cdr3_aa: CASSRGTGGSSTEAFF
cdr3_nt: TGTGCCAGCAGTCGAGGGACAGGGGGCTCGAGCACTGAAGCTTTCTTT

v_call: TRBV6-5
j_call: TRBJ1-1
d_call: NA
clone_size: NA
cdr3_aa: CASLFLRAGNTEAFF
cdr3_nt: TGTGCCAGCCTGTTCTTGAGGGCGGGGAACACTGAAGCTTTCTTT

v_call: TRBV7-9
j_call: TRBJ1-1
d_call: TRBD1
clone_size: few
cdr3_aa: CASSDGTGAVTEAFF
cdr3_nt: TGTGCCAGCAGCGACGGGACAGGGGCGGTTACTGAAGCTTTCTTT

v_call: TRBV7-2
j_call: TRBJ2-7
d_call: NA
clone_size: NA
cdr3_aa: CASSTLGGRRGEVAYEQYF
cdr3_nt: TGTGCCAGCAGCACCTTAGGGGGCCGTAGGGGGGAGGTGGCCTACGAGCAGTACTTC

v_call: TRBV18
j_call: TRBJ1-4
d_call: NA
clone_size: NA
cdr3_aa: CASSTVRGTNEKLFF
cdr3_nt: TGTGCCAGCTCGACTGTCAGGGGCACTAATGAAAAACTGTTTTTT

v_call: TRBV24-1
j_call: TRBJ1-2
d_call: NA
clone_size: NA
cdr3_aa: CATSDTTGFGGYTF
cdr3_nt: TGTGCCACCAGTGATACTACAGGGTTTGGAGGCTACACCTTC

v_call: TRBV3-1/TRBV3-2
j_call: TRBJ2-5
d_call: TRBD1
clone_size: NA
cdr3_aa: CASSPGTDQETQYF
cdr3_nt: TGTGCCAGCAGCCCTGGGACAGATCAAGAGACCCAGTACTTC

v_call: TRBV10-3
j_call: TRBJ1-1
d_call: TRBD1
clone_size: once
cdr3_aa: CAIRQGAVNTEAFF
cdr3_nt: TGTGCCATCAGACAGGGGGCAGTGAACACTGAAGCTTTCTTT

v_call: TRBV30
j_call: TRBJ1-1
d_call: NA
clone_size: NA
cdr3_aa: CAWSPRQGFNTEAFF
cdr3_nt: TGTGCCTGGAGTCCCCGGCAGGGCTTTAACACTGAAGCTTTCTTT

v_call: TRBV28
j_call: TRBJ1-2
d_call: TRBD1
clone_size: NA
cdr3_aa: CASSPGTVGAYYGYTF
cdr3_nt: TGTGCCAGCAGTCCCGGGACAGTCGGGGCGTACTATGGCTACACCTTC

v_call: TRBV3-1/TRBV3-2
j_call: TRBJ1-3
d_call: NA
clone_size: NA
cdr3_aa: CASSHLGRGASGNTIYF
cdr3_nt: TGTGCCAGCAGCCACCTGGGACGGGGGGCCTCTGGAAACACCATATATTTT

v_call: TRBV18
j_call: TRBJ2-1
d_call: TRBD2
clone_size: few
cdr3_aa: CASSPPVELAATSSYNEQFF
cdr3_nt: TGTGCCAGCTCACCACCGGTGGAACTAGCGGCTACCAGCTCCTACAATGAGCAGTTCTTC

v_call: TRBV5-8
j_call: TRBJ1-6
d_call: NA
clone_size: NA
cdr3_aa: CASSSFAGTYNSPLHF
cdr3_nt: TGTGCCAGCAGCTCCTTCGCCGGGACCTATAATTCACCCCTCCACTTT

v_call: TRBV6-5
j_call: TRBJ2-7
d_call: TRBD1
clone_size: NA
cdr3_aa: CASSRQGPYEQYF
cdr3_nt: TGTGCCAGCAGTAGACAGGGTCCCTACGAGCAGTACTTC

v_call: TRBV12-5
j_call: TRBJ2-7
d_call: TRBD1
clone_size: NA
cdr3_aa: CASGPGQGAYEQYF
cdr3_nt: TGTGCTAGTGGTCCGGGACAGGGGGCGTACGAGCAGTACTTC

v_call: TRBV15
j_call: TRBJ2-7
d_call: TRBD2
clone_size: NA
cdr3_aa: CATSRLSGGADEQYF
cdr3_nt: TGTGCCACCAGCAGACTAAGCGGGGGGGCGGACGAGCAGTACTTC

v_call: TRBV6-2/TRBV6-3
j_call: TRBJ2-1
d_call: TRBD1
clone_size: NA
cdr3_aa: CASSYSPLRQGTYNEQFF
cdr3_nt: TGTGCCAGCAGTTATAGCCCCCTCCGACAGGGAACGTACAATGAGCAGTTCTTC

v_call: TRBV28
j_call: TRBJ2-3
d_call: TRBD2
clone_size: NA
cdr3_aa: CATSLAGDSTDTQYF
cdr3_nt: TGTGCCACTTCACTAGCGGGGGATAGCACAGATACGCAGTATTTT

v_call: TRBV5-1
j_call: TRBJ1-3
d_call: TRBD1
clone_size: NA
cdr3_aa: CASSRRQGSSGNTIYF
cdr3_nt: TGCGCCAGCAGCCGACGACAGGGAAGCTCTGGAAACACCATATATTTT

v_call: TRBV10-3
j_call: TRBJ1-2
d_call: TRBD1
clone_size: NA
cdr3_aa: CAISEGGTGANYGYTF
cdr3_nt: TGTGCCATCAGTGAGGGTGGGACAGGGGCTAACTATGGCTACACCTTC

v_call: TRBV14
j_call: TRBJ1-2
d_call: TRBD1
clone_size: NA
cdr3_aa: CASSPVGAGGANGYTF
cdr3_nt: TGTGCCAGCAGCCCCGTAGGGGCAGGGGGCGCGAATGGCTACACCTTC